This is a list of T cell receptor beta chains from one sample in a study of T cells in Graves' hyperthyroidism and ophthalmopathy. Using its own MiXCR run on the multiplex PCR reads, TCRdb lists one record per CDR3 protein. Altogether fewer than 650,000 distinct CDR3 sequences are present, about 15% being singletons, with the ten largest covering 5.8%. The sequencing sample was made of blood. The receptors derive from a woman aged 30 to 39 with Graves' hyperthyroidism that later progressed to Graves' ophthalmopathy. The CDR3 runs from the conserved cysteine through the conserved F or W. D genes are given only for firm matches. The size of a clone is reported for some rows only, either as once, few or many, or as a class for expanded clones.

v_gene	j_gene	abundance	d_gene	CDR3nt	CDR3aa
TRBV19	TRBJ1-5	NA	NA	TGTGCCAGTAGTATAGCCAGGGTAGGCAATCAGCCCCAGCATTTT	CASSIARVGNQPQHF
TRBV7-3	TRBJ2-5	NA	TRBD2	TGTGCCAGCAGCACTAGCGGGGGAGAGACCCAGTACTTC	CASSTSGGETQYF
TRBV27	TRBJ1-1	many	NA	TGTGCCAGCAGTTTGTCAGCGAACACTGAAGCTTTCTTT	CASSLSANTEAFF
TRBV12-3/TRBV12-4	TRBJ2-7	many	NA	TGTGCCAGCAGGAGGAGGGATACCTACGAGCAGTACTTC	CASRRRDTYEQYF
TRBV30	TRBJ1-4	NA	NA	TGTGCCTGGAGTCGAAATGAAAAACTGTTTTTT	CAWSRNEKLFF
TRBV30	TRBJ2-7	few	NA	TGTGCCTGGACTTTTGGGGGGAGCTCCTACGGGCAGTACTTC	CAWTFGGSSYGQYF
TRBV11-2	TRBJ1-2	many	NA	TGTGCCAGCAGCTTACGGCATTCCTATGGCTACACCTTC	CASSLRHSYGYTF
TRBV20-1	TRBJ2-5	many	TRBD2	TGCAGTGCTAGATCGATATTCCTAGCGGGAGGGCGAGAGACCCAGTACTTC	CSARSIFLAGGRETQYF
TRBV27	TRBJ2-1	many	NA	TGTGCCAGCAGTTTAGGAGTTACAGGGACCAATGAGCAGTTCTTC	CASSLGVTGTNEQFF
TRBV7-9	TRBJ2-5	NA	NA	TGTGCCAGCAGCTTACACGGCCAGGCACAAGAGACCCAGTACTTC	CASSLHGQAQETQYF
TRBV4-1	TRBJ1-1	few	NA	TGCGCCAGCAGCCAAGATCGGGGGGAAACTGAAGCTTTCTTT	CASSQDRGETEAFF
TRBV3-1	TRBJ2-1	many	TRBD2	TGTGCCAGCAGCCCGACTAGCGGGAGAATCGTCCATGAGCAGTTCTTC	CASSPTSGRIVHEQFF
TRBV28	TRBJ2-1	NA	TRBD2	TGTGCCAGCAGTTTACGAGGACTAGCTTCCGGAGGTTTCTTC	CASSLRGLASGGFF
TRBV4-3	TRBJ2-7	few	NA	TGCGCCAGCAGCCAAGATATATCAGATTCCTACGAGCAGTACTTC	CASSQDISDSYEQYF
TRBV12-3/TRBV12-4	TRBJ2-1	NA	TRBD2	TGTGCCAGCAGTGACCCGACTAGCGGGGGTATAAATGAGCAGTTCTTC	CASSDPTSGGINEQFF
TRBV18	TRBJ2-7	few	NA	TGTGCCAGCTCCTATATGGACAATTCCTACGAGCAGTACTTC	CASSYMDNSYEQYF
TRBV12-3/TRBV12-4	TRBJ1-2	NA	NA	TGTGCCAGCAGTTTAGGGCAGGGTTTGTTGGCTGGAGGCTACACCTTC	CASSLGQGLLAGGYTF
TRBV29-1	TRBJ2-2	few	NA	TGCAGCGCGTGGCGGGGGCAACGCACCGGGGAGCTGTTTTTT	CSAWRGQRTGELFF
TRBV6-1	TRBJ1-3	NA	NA	TGTGCCAGCACCCTTGGGGGCTCTGGAAACACCATATATTTT	CASTLGGSGNTIYF
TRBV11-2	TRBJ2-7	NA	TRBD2	TGTGCCAGCAGCTCTCGGACTAGCGTCGAGCAGTACTTC	CASSSRTSVEQYF
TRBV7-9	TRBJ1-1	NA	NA	TGTGCCAGCAGCTTGGTAGGCCCGGGGGCTTTCTTT	CASSLVGPGAFF
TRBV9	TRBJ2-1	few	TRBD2	TGTGCCAGCAGCTTTTCTAGCGGGGGCTACAATGAGCAGTTCTTC	CASSFSSGGYNEQFF
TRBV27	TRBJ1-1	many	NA	TGTGCCAGCAGGGAGGGCCCCTTGAACACTGAAGCTTTCTTT	CASREGPLNTEAFF
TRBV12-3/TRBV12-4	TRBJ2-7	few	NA	TGTGCCAGCAGTTTAGGGACTCGAACCTACGAGCAGTACTTC	CASSLGTRTYEQYF